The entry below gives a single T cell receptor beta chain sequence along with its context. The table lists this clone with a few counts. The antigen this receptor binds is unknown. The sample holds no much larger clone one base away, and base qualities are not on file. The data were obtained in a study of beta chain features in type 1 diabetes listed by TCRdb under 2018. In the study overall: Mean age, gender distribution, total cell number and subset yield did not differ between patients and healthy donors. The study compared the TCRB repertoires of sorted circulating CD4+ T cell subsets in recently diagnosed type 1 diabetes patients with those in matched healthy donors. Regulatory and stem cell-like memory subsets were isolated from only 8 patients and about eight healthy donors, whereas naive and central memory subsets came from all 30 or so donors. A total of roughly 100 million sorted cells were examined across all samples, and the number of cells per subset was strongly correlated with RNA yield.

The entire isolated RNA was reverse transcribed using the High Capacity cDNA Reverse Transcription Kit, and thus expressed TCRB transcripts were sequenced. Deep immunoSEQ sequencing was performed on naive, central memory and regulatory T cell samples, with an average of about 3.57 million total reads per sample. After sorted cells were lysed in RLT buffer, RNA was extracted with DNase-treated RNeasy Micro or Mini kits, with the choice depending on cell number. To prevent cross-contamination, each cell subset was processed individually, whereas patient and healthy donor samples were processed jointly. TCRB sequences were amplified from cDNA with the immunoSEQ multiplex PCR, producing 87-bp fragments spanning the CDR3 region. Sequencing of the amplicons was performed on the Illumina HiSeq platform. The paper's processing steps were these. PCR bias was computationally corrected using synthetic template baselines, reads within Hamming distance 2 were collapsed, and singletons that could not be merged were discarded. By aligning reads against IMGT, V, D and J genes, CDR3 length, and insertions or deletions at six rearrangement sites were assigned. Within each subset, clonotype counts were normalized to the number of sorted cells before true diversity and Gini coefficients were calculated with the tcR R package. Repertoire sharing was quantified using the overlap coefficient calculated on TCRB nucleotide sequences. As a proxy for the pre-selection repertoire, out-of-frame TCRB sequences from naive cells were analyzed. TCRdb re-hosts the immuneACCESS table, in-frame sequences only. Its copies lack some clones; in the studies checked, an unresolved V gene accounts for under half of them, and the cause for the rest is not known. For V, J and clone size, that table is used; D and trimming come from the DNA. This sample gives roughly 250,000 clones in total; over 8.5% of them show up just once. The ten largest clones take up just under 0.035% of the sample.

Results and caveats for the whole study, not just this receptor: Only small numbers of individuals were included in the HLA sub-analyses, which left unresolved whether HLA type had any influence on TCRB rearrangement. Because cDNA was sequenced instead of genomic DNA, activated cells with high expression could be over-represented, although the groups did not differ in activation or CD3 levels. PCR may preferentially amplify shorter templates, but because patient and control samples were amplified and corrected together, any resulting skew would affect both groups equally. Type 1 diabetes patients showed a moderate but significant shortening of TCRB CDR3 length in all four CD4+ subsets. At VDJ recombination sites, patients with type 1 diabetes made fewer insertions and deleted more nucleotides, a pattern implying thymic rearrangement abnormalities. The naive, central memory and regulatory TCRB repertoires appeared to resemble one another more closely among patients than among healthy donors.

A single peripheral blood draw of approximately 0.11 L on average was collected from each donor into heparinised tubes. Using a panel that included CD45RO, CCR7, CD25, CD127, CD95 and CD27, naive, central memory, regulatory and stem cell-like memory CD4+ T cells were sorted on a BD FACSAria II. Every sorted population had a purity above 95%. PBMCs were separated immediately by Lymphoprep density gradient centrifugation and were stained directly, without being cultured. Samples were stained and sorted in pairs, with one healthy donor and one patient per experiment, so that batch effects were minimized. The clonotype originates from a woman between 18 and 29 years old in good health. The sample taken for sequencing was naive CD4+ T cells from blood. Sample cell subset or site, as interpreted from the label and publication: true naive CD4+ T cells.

CDR3 region: CASSPGGLRHEQYF. The DNA is TGTGCCAGCTCACCAGGAGGGCTTAGACACGAGCAGTACTTC. The V and J segments used are TRBV18 and TRBJ2-7; a tentative D match to TRBD2 spans 6 bases. The CDR3 covers 14 residues, taking in both the cysteine and the phenylalanine. Just the 42-base CDR3 DNA is kept, in frame starting at base 1. Deletion took 2 bases off V and 5 bases off J, with a span of 13 bases between the germline ends. In the germline V gene, CDR1 corresponds to KGHSH and CDR2 to LQKENI.